This T cell receptor (beta chain) emerged from a study of shared clonotypes between healthy human individuals. In the sorted-subset replicate PCRs, 200 ng DNA, around 32,000 T cell genomes, was used. The protocol was immunoSEQ multiplex PCR, while the TCRdb copy is restricted to in-frame clones and leaves out a portion. In the table there are approximately 2,000,000 clones, about 94% of which are singletons. V lost 5 bases and J 6 bases, leaving 16 bases between the germline ends. Looked up from germline, CDR1 is MNHEY and CDR2 is SMNVEV (reference sequence). There are 14 residues in the CDR3. Terminally differentiated effector memory CD45RA+ cells were left out of the naive CD8 fraction, which was CD45RO-negative and positively selected for CCR7.

The sequencing sample was made of naive CD8+ T cells from PBMCs. The chain employs TRBV27 and TRBJ1-2; tentatively, D is TRBD1 (5 bases). The sequence derives from a man aged 18 to 35 in good health. Some clones in this sample may be carry-over from other donors' samples. Here the CDR3 DNA reads TGTGCCAGCAGTGGGGGGGAGGGTCTCGATGGCTACACCTTC. Translating it yields CASSGGEGLDGYTF.